Each of the 4 T cell receptor beta chains below was sequenced from the same sample in a study of monozygotic twins with inflammatory bowel disease. TCRdb reprocessed the 5' RACE reads and keeps a single row for each CDR3 protein, giving no DNA. The ten most abundant clones cover 2% to 3% of a sample with approximately 400,000 distinct CDR3 sequences. Sample: blood. The receptors stem from a human donor with ulcerative colitis or Crohn's disease, or a healthy co-twin of an affected twin (not recorded which).

The chain has TRBV10-3 and TRBJ2-1; TCRdb's D call of TRBD1 is untestable without DNA. Germline CDR1 and CDR2: ENHRY and SYGVKD. CDR3 length equals 17 residues. CDR3: CAISDQGGKTSNNEQFF.

The chain employs TRBV12-3 or TRBV12-4 and TRBJ2-5; TCRdb reports TRBD2, a call that lacks DNA to check it against. This CDR3 is built from 14 residues. CDR3 region: CASTRTSGRETQYF.

The chain uses TRBV28 and TRBJ1-1; TCRdb indicates TRBD1, and absent DNA this call remains unverified. CDR3 length: 16 amino acids. Germline V lookup: CDR1 MDHEN, CDR2 SYDVKM. This CDR3 reads CASSFYTGVRDTEAFF.

The chain couples TRBV6-2 or TRBV6-3 to TRBJ2-5; TCRdb names TRBD2, which stays unverified in the absence of DNA. Germline V gives CDR1 MNHEY, CDR2 SVGEGT. CDR3 length: 14 amino acids. The CDR3 sequence is CASSYGLYQETQYF.